This is a list of T cell receptor beta chains from one sample in a study of patients and donors after allogeneic stem cell transplantation. MiXCR, applied by TCRdb to the RT-PCR reads, yields one record per CDR3 protein. The data contain approximately 160,000 distinct CDR3 sequences, roughly 31% of them singletons. Sequenced sample: blood, either unsorted or a sorted T cell fraction (not recorded which). Every receptor here comes from a human donor who was either an allogeneic HSCT recipient or a stem cell or donor lymphocyte infusion donor (not recorded which). It is not recorded whose cells these are; they may come from a transplant donor. Both conserved end residues are part of each CDR3. A D gene is named only where the DNA matches it firmly. Not all rows give a size; the values are once, few, many and, for expanded clones, a class.

D	V	J	size	DNA	CDR3
TRBD2	TRBV20-1	TRBJ2-7	NA	TGCAGTGCTAGAGACCCGACTAGCGGGAGGGAAGGGGGGCAGTACTTC	CSARDPTSGREGGQYF
NA	TRBV7-9	TRBJ1-3	few	TGTGCCAGCAGCTTAGTCCCTGACTCTGGAAACACCATATATTTT	CASSLVPDSGNTIYF
TRBD1	TRBV20-1	TRBJ1-5	few	TGCAGTGCTAGGTTTCCTGGACAGGGAAATCAGCCCCAGCATTTT	CSARFPGQGNQPQHF
NA	TRBV20-1	TRBJ2-2	NA	TGCAGTGCTTATCGAAACTTGAACACCGGGGAGCTGTTTTTT	CSAYRNLNTGELFF
NA	TRBV21-1	TRBJ2-5	NA	TGTGCCAGCAGCCCCAGGGGCAGGGCCTCGCAAGAGACCCAGTACTTC	CASSPRGRASQETQYF
NA	TRBV9	TRBJ1-2	few	TGTGCCAGCAGCGTAGCCGGGGGATGGAATGGCTACACCTTC	CASSVAGGWNGYTF
NA	TRBV6-2/TRBV6-3	TRBJ1-1	NA	TGTGCCAGCAGTTTAGTAGGAAGAAGAAACACTGAAGCTTTCTTT	CASSLVGRRNTEAFF
NA	TRBV11-1	TRBJ2-3	few	TGTGCCAGCAACCTAGGGAGCACAGATACGCAGTATTTT	CASNLGSTDTQYF
TRBD2	TRBV15	TRBJ2-1	NA	TGTGCCACCAGCAGAGATGGGACTAGCAACAATGAGCAGTTCTTC	CATSRDGTSNNEQFF
NA	TRBV6-2/TRBV6-3	TRBJ2-1	NA	TGTGCCAGCAGTTTGGCCACCCACAATGAGCAGTTCTTC	CASSLATHNEQFF
NA	TRBV12-3/TRBV12-4	TRBJ1-5	medium-sized	TGTGCCAGCAGTTTCGGGCAGGGGAACAATCAGCCCCAGCATTTT	CASSFGQGNNQPQHF
TRBD1	TRBV9	TRBJ1-1	few	TGTGCCAGCAGCGCGACAGGGGGCCTGAACACTGAAGCTTTCTTT	CASSATGGLNTEAFF
TRBD2	TRBV6-5	TRBJ2-1	NA	TGTGCCAGCAGTTACTCGGGACTAGCGGGAGGGCCCGACAATGAGCAGTTCTTC	CASSYSGLAGGPDNEQFF
NA	TRBV20-1	TRBJ1-2	few	TGCAGTGCTAGAGGGATCCGAGCTAACTATGGCTACACCTTC	CSARGIRANYGYTF
NA	TRBV4-2	TRBJ2-2	NA	TGTGCCAGCACCCTCGAACACACGAACACCGGGGAGCTGTTTTTT	CASTLEHTNTGELFF
NA	TRBV27	TRBJ1-5	NA	TGTGCCAGCAGTTACAGGCCGAATCAGCCCCAGCATTTT	CASSYRPNQPQHF
NA	TRBV29-1	TRBJ2-7	NA	TGCAGCGTTGAAGATCTTAGGAGCCAGTACTTC	CSVEDLRSQYF
TRBD1	TRBV6-5	TRBJ1-2	many	TGTGCCAGCAGTTATAGGGACAGGGCTAACTATGGCTACACCTTC	CASSYRDRANYGYTF
TRBD1	TRBV7-6	TRBJ2-7	NA	TGTGCCAGCAGCTTAGCTTACAGGGGGTACGAGCAGTACTTC	CASSLAYRGYEQYF
TRBD2	TRBV28	TRBJ2-5	few	TGTGCCAGCAGTTTATTGGATCCCTTTACTAGCGGACAAGAGACCCAGTACTTC	CASSLLDPFTSGQETQYF
NA	TRBV9	TRBJ1-5	few	TGTGCCAGCAGCGTATCCAACAACACAGGGCTCAGCAATCAGCCCCAGCATTTT	CASSVSNNTGLSNQPQHF
NA	TRBV21-1	TRBJ2-5	few	TGTGCCAGCAGCAAAGCGTCGGGGCGCAAGGAAGAGACCCAGTACTTC	CASSKASGRKEETQYF
TRBD1	TRBV18	TRBJ2-3	few	TGTGCCAGCTCACCTATGACAGGGGCAGATACGCAGTATTTT	CASSPMTGADTQYF
NA	TRBV25-1	TRBJ1-6	few	TGTGCCAGCAGTCGAAGCAGCGGACACGTAAATTCACCCCTCCACTTT	CASSRSSGHVNSPLHF
TRBD2	TRBV10-3	TRBJ2-1	NA	TGTGCCATCAGGGGTCGGGGGAGCGGGAAGGATGAGCAGTTCTTC	CAIRGRGSGKDEQFF
TRBD2	TRBV20-1	TRBJ2-7	NA	TGCAGTGCACTCCTCTTACTAGCGGGAAGGGACGAGCAGTACTTC	CSALLLLAGRDEQYF
TRBD1	TRBV3-1	TRBJ1-1	few	TGTGCCAGCAGCCACCCGGGACAGGGGAACACTGAAGCTTTCTTT	CASSHPGQGNTEAFF
TRBD1	TRBV7-9	TRBJ1-2	NA	TGTGCCAGCAGCTTAGCCGAGGGACAGGGGAACTATGGCTACACCTTC	CASSLAEGQGNYGYTF
TRBD1	TRBV20-1	TRBJ1-5	NA	TGCAGTGCTAGTAGGGGACAGGAAGGTCAGCCCCAGCATTTT	CSASRGQEGQPQHF
TRBD2	TRBV6-5	TRBJ2-3	few	TGTGCCAGCAGTTACGAGCTAGCGGGAGGGAGGGGAGGCACAGATACGCAGTATTTT	CASSYELAGGRGGTDTQYF
NA	TRBV21-1	TRBJ2-2	NA	TGTGCCAGCAGCTTCCGTAACCGGGACAGGGGGCTCGCCGGGGAGCTGTTTTTT	CASSFRNRDRGLAGELFF